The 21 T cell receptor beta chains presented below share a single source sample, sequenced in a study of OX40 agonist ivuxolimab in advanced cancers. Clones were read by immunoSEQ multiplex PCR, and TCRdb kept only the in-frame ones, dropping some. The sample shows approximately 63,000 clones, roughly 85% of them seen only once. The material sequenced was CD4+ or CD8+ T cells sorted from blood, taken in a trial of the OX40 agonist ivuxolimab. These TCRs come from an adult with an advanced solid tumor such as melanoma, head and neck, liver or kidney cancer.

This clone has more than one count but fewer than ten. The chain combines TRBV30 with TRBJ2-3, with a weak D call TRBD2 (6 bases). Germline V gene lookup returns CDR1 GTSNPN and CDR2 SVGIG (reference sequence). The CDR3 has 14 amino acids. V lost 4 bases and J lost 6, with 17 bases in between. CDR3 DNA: TGTGCCTGGAAAGTAGGGCGGGGCTGGGATACGCAGTATTTT. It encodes CAWKVGRGWDTQYF.

The CDR3 loop reads CASRLVGFGYTF. CDR3 nucleotides: TGTGCCAGCAGACTCGTGGGGTTTGGCTACACCTTC. J is TRBJ1-2 and V is TRBV28; D call uncertain. The V end was cut by 6 bases, the J end by 7 bases, with 12 bases between. The CDR3 extends over 12 amino acids. Germline CDR1 is MDHEN and CDR2 is SYDVKM.

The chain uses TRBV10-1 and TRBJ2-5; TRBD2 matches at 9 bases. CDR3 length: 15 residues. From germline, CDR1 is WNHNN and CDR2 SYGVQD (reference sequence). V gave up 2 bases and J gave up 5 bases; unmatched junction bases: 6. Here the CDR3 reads CASSEVASGTETQYF. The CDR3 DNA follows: TGCGCCAGCAGTGAGGTGGCTAGCGGGACGGAGACCCAGTACTTC.

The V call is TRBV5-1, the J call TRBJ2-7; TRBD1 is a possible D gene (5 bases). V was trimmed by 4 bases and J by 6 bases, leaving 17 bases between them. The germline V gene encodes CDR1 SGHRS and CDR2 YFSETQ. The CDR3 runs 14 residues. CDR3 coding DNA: TGCGCCAGCAGCCCCCTTTTTAAACAGGCCGAGCAGTACTTC. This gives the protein CASSPLFKQAEQYF. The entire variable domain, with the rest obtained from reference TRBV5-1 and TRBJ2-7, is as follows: KAGVTQTPRYLIKTRGQQVTLSCSPISGHRSVSWYQQTPGQGLQFLFEYFSETQRNKGNFPGRFSGRQFSNSRSEMNVSTLELGDSALYLCASSPLFKQAEQYFGPGTRLTVT.

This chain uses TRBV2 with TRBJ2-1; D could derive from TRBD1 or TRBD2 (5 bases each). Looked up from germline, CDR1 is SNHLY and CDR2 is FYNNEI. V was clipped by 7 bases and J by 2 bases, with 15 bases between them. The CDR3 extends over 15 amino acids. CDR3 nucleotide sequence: TGTGCCAGCACAGGGACCCCAACTACCTACAATGAGCAGTTCTTC. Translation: CASTGTPTTYNEQFF.

The DNA of the CDR3 is TGTGCCAGCAGCTTAGCCCCGGGACAGGGGATCCCACAATACGGGAGGGAAAAAGACGAGCAGTACTTC. This encodes CASSLAPGQGIPQYGREKDEQYF. V is TRBV13 and J is TRBJ2-7, with 10 bases identical to TRBD1. The CDR3 has 23 residues. V lost 1 base to trimming and J lost 5 bases; unmatched junction nucleotides: 29. In germline, CDR1 is PRHDT, CDR2 FYEKMQ (reference sequence).

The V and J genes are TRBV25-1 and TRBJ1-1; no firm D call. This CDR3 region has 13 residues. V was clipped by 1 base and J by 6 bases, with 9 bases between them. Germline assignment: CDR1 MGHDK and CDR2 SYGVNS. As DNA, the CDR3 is TGTGCCAGCAGTGAATCACGGGTAGCTGAAGCTTTCTTT. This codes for CASSESRVAEAFF.

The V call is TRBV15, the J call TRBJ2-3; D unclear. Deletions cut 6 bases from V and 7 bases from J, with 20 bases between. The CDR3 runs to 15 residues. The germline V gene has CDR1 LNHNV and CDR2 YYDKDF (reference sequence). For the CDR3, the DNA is TGTGCCACCAGTCCCGACGGAGCCCTGTGGTATACGCAGTATTTT. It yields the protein CATSPDGALWYTQYF.

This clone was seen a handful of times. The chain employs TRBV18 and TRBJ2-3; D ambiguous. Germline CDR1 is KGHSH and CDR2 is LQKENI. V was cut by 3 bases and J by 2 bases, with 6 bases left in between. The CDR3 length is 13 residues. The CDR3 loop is CASSPRATDTQYF. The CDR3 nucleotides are TGTGCCAGCTCACCTAGGGCCACAGATACGCAGTATTTT.

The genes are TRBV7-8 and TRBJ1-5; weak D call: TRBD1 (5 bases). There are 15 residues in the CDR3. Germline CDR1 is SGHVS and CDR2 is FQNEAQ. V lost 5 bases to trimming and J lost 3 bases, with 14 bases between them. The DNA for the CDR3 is TGTGCCAGCAGCACGCAAAGGGGCGTCAATCAGCCCCAGCATTTT. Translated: CASSTQRGVNQPQHF.

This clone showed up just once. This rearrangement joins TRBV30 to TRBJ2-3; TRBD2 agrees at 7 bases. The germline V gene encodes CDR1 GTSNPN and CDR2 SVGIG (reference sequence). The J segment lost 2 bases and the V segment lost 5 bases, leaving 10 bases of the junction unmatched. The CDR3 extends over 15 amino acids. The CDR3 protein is CAWGTMREITDTQYF. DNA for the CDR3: TGTGCCTGGGGCACAATGCGGGAGATCACAGATACGCAGTATTTT.

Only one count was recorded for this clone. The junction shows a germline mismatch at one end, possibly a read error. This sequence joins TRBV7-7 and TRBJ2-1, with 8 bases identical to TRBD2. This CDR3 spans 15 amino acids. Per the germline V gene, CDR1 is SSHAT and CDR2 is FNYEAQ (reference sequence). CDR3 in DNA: TGTGCTAGCAGCCAAAGCGGGAGCTCCTACAATGAGCAGTTCTTC. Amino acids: CASSQSGSSYNEQFF.

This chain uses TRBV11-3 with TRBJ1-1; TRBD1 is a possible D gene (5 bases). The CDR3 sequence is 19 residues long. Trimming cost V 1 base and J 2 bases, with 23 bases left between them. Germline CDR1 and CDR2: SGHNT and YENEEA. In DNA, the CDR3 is TGTGCCAGCAGCTTAGGGGCAGGGAAAGGTTGGGTGTTTAACACTGAAGCTTTCTTT. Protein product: CASSLGAGKGWVFNTEAFF.

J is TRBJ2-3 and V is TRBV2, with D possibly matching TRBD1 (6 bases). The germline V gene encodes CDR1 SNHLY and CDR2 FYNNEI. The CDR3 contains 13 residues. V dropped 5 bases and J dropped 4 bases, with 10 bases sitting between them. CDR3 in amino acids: CASSLQGPDTQYF. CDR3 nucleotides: TGTGCCAGCAGTCTCCAGGGGCCAGATACGCAGTATTTT.

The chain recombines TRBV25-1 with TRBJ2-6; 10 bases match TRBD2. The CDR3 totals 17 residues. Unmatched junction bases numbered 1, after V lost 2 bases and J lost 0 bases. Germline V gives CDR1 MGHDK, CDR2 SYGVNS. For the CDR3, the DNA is TGTGCCAGCAGTGAAAGCGGGAGGGCCTCTGGGGCCAACGTCCTGACTTTC. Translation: CASSESGRASGANVLTF.

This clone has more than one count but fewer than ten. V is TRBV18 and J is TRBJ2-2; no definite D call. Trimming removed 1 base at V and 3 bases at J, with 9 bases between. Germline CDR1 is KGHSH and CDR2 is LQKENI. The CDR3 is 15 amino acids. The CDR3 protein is CASSPRSLDTGELFF. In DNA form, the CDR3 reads TGTGCCAGCTCACCACGGAGCTTAGACACCGGGGAGCTGTTTTTT.

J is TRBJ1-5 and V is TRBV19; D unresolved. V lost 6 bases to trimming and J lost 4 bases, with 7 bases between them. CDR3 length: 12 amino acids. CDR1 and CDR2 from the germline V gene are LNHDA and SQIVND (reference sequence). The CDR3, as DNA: TGTGCCAGTAGAGATCTAAATCAGCCCCAGCATTTT. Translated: CASRDLNQPQHF.

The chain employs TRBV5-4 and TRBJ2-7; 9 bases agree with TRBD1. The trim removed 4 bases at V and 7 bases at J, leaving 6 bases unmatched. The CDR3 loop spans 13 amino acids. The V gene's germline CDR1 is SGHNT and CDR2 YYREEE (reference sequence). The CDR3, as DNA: TGTGCCAGCAGCCCGGGACAGGGAGGGGAGCAGTACTTC. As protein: CASSPGQGGEQYF.

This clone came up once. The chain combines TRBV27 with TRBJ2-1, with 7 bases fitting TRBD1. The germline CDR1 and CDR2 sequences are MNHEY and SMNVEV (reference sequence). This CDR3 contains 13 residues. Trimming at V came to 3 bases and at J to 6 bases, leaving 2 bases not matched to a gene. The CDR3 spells CASSFRDSNEQFF. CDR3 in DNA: TGTGCCAGCAGTTTCCGGGACAGCAATGAGCAGTTCTTC.

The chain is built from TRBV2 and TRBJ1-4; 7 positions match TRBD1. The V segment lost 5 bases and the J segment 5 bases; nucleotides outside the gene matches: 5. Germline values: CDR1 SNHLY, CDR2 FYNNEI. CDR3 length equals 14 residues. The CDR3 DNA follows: TGTGCCAGCAGTTTGGGACAGCCGAATGAAAAACTGTTTTTT. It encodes CASSLGQPNEKLFF. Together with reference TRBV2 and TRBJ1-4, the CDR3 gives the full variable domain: EPEVTQTPSHQVTQMGQEVILRCVPISNHLYFYWYRQILGQKVEFLVSFYNNEISEKSEIFDDQFSVERPDGSNFTLKIRSTKLEDSAMYFCASSLGQPNEKLFFGSGTQLSVL.

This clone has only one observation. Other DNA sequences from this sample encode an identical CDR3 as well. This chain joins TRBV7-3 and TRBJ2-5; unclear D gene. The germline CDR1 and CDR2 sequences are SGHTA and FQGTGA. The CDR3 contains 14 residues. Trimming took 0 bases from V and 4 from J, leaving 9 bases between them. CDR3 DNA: TGTGCCAGCAGCTTAACCGGACCGGGAGAGACCCAGTACTTC. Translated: CASSLTGPGETQYF.